A single count supports the clone carrying this TCR beta chain. The repertoire was sequenced with immunoSEQ multiplex PCR; TCRdb's copy has only in-frame clones and lacks some. The repertoire includes some 250,000 clones, approximately 83% of them detected once, and over 3% sits in the top ten. The source of the sample is a study of blood T cell repertoires in COVID-19. Study in general: The origin of the acute and convalescent COVID-19 samples was the United States, Italy and Spain. T cells, B-cell-depleted T cells, or PBMCs supplied cDNA or gDNA.

With 3 bases removed from V and 7 bases from J, the gap between germline ends came to 9 bases. The CDR3 has 12 residues. Sequences were obtained from peripheral blood. This chain links TRBV12-3 or TRBV12-4 with TRBJ1-2; a weak D match, TRBD1 (5 bases). The sequence was obtained from a young woman who had recovered from COVID-19. The CDR3 region is CASSFRGGGYTF. CDR3 nucleotide sequence: TGTGCCAGCAGTTTTCGCGGGGGTGGCTACACCTTC.